The next 26 T cell receptor beta chains were all read from a single sample in a study of blood T cell repertoires in COVID-19. Clones were sequenced by immunoSEQ multiplex PCR, and TCRdb holds only the in-frame ones, with some missing. Among about 41,000 clones, roughly 87% were seen once, and the ten largest hold about 4.5%. Input material: peripheral blood. These receptors all come from a man aged 55 to 69 with acute or convalescent COVID-19.

CDR3 in DNA: TGTGCCAGTAGTATGGGACAGCTAGCCAAAAACATTCAGTACTTC. As protein: CASSMGQLAKNIQYF. The chain carries TRBV19 and TRBJ2-4; TRBD1 aligns across 7 bases. The CDR3 is 15 residues long. Germline lookup yields CDR1 LNHDA and CDR2 SQIVND (reference sequence). V was pared by 3 bases and J by 0 bases, with 2 bases of the junction left unmatched.

The chain has TRBV21-1 and TRBJ2-2; no DNA check was done on the table's D call, TRBD2. TRBV21-1 is classified as a pseudogene. This CDR3 contains 14 residues. CDR3 coding DNA: TGTGCCAGCAGCAAAGGGGCGGGTACCGGGGAGCTGTTTTTT. Its protein product is CASSKGAGTGELFF.

V gene TRBV5-1 combines with J gene TRBJ1-1; 10 bases match TRBD1. Germline CDR1 SGHRS, CDR2 YFSETQ. V shed 4 bases and J 5 bases; nucleotides not matched to a gene: 8. This CDR3 has 15 residues. CDR3 sequence: CASSPRTGGGTEAFF. The CDR3 nucleotides are TGCGCCAGCAGCCCGAGGACAGGGGGTGGAACTGAAGCTTTCTTT.

As regards this clone: This sample includes further DNA sequences coding for the same CDR3. The gene calls are TRBV6-2 or TRBV6-3 and TRBJ1-2, with D possibly TRBD1 on 5 matching bases. Per the germline V gene, CDR1 is MNHEY and CDR2 is SVGEGT. There are 13 residues in the CDR3. V lost 5 bases to trimming and J lost 3 bases, with 10 bases between them. In DNA form, the CDR3 reads TGTGCCAGCAGTCATCGGGGGGACTATGGCTACACCTTC. The encoded protein is CASSHRGDYGYTF.

The V and J genes are TRBV15 and TRBJ2-3, with a possible D match to TRBD2 (6 bases). CDR1 LNHNV and CDR2 YYDKDF come from the germline V gene (reference sequence). The CDR3 sequence is 15 residues long. Trimming took off 5 bases at V and 2 bases at J, with 14 bases between the two ends. CDR3: CATSGWGRNTDTQYF. The CDR3 DNA is TGTGCCACCAGCGGTTGGGGGAGGAACACAGATACGCAGTATTTT. Drawing the rest from reference TRBV15 and TRBJ2-3, the complete variable domain is DAMVIQNPRYQVTQFGKPVTLSCSQTLNHNVMYWYQQKSSQAPKLLFHYYDKDFNNEADTPDNFQSRRPNTSFCFLDIRSPGLGDTAMYLCATSGWGRNTDTQYFGPGTRLTVL.

In nucleotides, the CDR3 is TGTGCCAGCAGCTTCGGACAGGGGGCTGTCACTGAAGCTTTCTTT. It codes for CASSFGQGAVTEAFF. The rearrangement uses TRBV7-2 and TRBJ1-1; 11 nucleotides agree with TRBD1. The ends lost 3 bases at V and 4 bases at J; junction bases unmatched: 4. The CDR3 is made up of 15 amino acids. Germline CDR1 SGHTA, CDR2 FQGNSA.

This clone was detected once. The chain couples TRBV10-1 to TRBJ2-7; TRBD2 might be the D (6 bases). The V end lost 2 bases, the J end lost 1 base, and 18 bases lay between the germline ends. Germline CDR1 and CDR2: WNHNN and SYGVQD (reference sequence). There are 17 residues in the CDR3. In nucleotides, the CDR3 is TGCGCCAGCAGTGAGGTCGGGGGACCCCTCGGGTCCTACGAGCAGTACTTC. Translated: CASSEVGGPLGSYEQYF.

The chain recombines TRBV6-2 or TRBV6-3 with TRBJ2-2; 7 bases align to TRBD2. The CDR3 is 16 residues long. Trimming at V came to 2 bases and at J to 1 base, leaving 4 bases not matched to a gene. CDR1 is MNHEY, CDR2 SVGEGT, per germline. The CDR3: CASSYGWGGNTGELFF. DNA of the CDR3: TGTGCCAGCAGTTACGGATGGGGGGGGAACACCGGGGAGCTGTTTTTT.

The chain recombines TRBV2 with TRBJ1-5; TRBD1 matches at 8 bases. The germline CDR1 and CDR2 sequences are SNHLY and FYNNEI. The junction had 5 bases not matched to a gene; V was cut back by 4 bases and J by 0 bases. The CDR3 spans 16 residues. For the CDR3, the DNA is TGTGCCAGCAGTGGGACAGGGAGACTTAGCAATCAGCCCCAGCATTTT. The encoded protein is CASSGTGRLSNQPQHF.

V gene TRBV19 combines with J gene TRBJ1-2; 7 nucleotides align to TRBD1. Trimming took 9 bases from V and 7 from J; bases not matched to a gene: 8. Germline loops: CDR1 LNHDA, CDR2 SQIVND (reference sequence). The CDR3 sequence is 12 residues long. CDR3 sequence reads: CASSDREFGYTF. The CDR3 coding sequence is TGTGCCAGCTCTGACAGGGAGTTTGGCTACACCTTC.

The J gene is TRBJ1-5, the V gene TRBV6-2 or TRBV6-3; the match to TRBD1 covers 8 bases. This CDR3 region has 16 residues. Germline V CDR1 and CDR2: MNHEY, SVGEGT. J was trimmed by 4 bases and V by 6 bases; bases with no gene match: 11. CDR3 nucleotide sequence: TGTGCCAGCAGCCAAGCCGGACAGGGTTTGAATCAGCCCCAGCATTTT. Protein product: CASSQAGQGLNQPQHF.

This chain uses TRBV19 with TRBJ1-1, with D perhaps matching TRBD1 (5 bases). Per the germline V gene, CDR1 is LNHDA and CDR2 is SQIVND (reference sequence). The V gene lost 0 bases and the J gene lost 7 bases, with 18 bases spanning the gap. The length of the CDR3 is 16 residues. The CDR3 reads CASSIDGRGWSGEAFF. The CDR3 nucleotides read TGTGCCAGTAGTATAGATGGGAGGGGCTGGTCAGGTGAAGCTTTCTTT.

This chain uses TRBV23-1 with TRBJ2-1, with D possibly TRBD2 on 5 matching bases. TRBV23-1 is recorded as an ORF, its role being uncertain. This CDR3 is built from 17 residues. Trimming cost V 4 bases and J 0 bases, with 16 bases left between them. Here the CDR3 DNA reads TGCGCCAGCAGTCCCCTGAACGAGGGAAACTCCTACAATGAGCAGTTCTTC. Translation: CASSPLNEGNSYNEQFF.

This sequence joins TRBV9 and TRBJ1-2; possible D gene TRBD1, 5 bases. The length of the CDR3 is 13 residues. Deletions cut 3 bases from V and 11 bases from J, with 17 bases between. Germline values: CDR1 SGDLS, CDR2 YYNGEE. CDR3 residues: CASSDRAPGGYTF. The CDR3 DNA reads TGTGCCAGCAGCGACCGGGCCCCGGGGGGATACACCTTC. The full variable domain, with the rest looked up from reference TRBV9 and TRBJ1-2, is DSGVTQTPKHLITATGQRVTLRCSPRSGDLSVYWYQQSLDQGLQFLIQYYNGEERAKGNILERFSAQQFPDLHSELNLSSLELGDSALYFCASSDRAPGGYTFGSGTRLTVV.

This clone was picked up one time. V gene TRBV6-5 combines with J gene TRBJ2-2, with D possibly matching TRBD1 (5 bases). V lost 2 bases and J 2 bases, leaving 9 bases between the germline ends. The CDR3 length is 15 residues. Germline V CDR1 and CDR2: MNHEY, SVGAGI. In nucleotides, the CDR3 is TGTGCCAGCAGTTACAGGCAGGGTAACACCGGGGAGCTGTTTTTT. Its translation: CASSYRQGNTGELFF.

This sequence joins TRBV19 and TRBJ2-2; 7 nucleotides align to TRBD1. V gave up 1 base and J gave up 4 bases; unmatched junction bases: 6. The V gene's germline CDR1 is LNHDA and CDR2 SQIVND (reference sequence). This CDR3 comprises 16 residues. CDR3 sequence reads: CASSIGQGDATGELFF. The CDR3 DNA reads TGTGCCAGTAGTATAGGGCAGGGGGATGCCACCGGGGAGCTGTTTTTT. The whole variable domain, remainder taken from reference TRBV19 and TRBJ2-2, is DGGITQSPKYLFRKEGQNVTLSCEQNLNHDAMYWYRQDPGQGLRLIYYSQIVNDFQKGDIAEGYSVSREKKESFPLTVTSAQKNPTAFYLCASSIGQGDATGELFFGEGSRLTVL.

The chain uses TRBV5-6 and TRBJ1-6, with unresolved D. Germline loops: CDR1 SGHDT, CDR2 YYEEEE. The length of the CDR3 is 14 residues. Trimming took off 0 bases at V and 11 bases at J, with 12 bases between the two ends. The CDR3 sequence is CASSLDRGFAPLHF. The CDR3 DNA is TGTGCCAGCAGCTTGGACCGAGGGTTCGCACCCCTCCACTTT.

This clone has just one count. The genes are TRBV4-3 and TRBJ1-4; perhaps TRBD1 as D (6 bases). The length of the CDR3 is 16 residues. Looked up from germline, CDR1 is LGHNA and CDR2 is YSLEER. Trimming removed 0 bases at V and 7 bases at J, with 15 bases between. The DNA of the CDR3 is TGCGCCAGCAGCCAAGATCCTGGGGGCTTTGGTGAAAAACTGTTTTTT. Amino acids: CASSQDPGGFGEKLFF.

The rearrangement uses TRBV6-5 and TRBJ1-3; perhaps TRBD1 as D (5 bases). The V gene lost 0 bases and the J gene lost 0 bases, with 9 bases spanning the gap. This CDR3 contains 16 residues. Germline-derived CDR1 and CDR2 are MNHEY and SVGAGI. The CDR3 sequence is CASSYSRDFSGNTIYF. As DNA, the CDR3 is TGTGCCAGCAGTTACTCCAGGGACTTCTCTGGAAACACCATATATTTT.

CDR3 residues: CASSLTGGPPYEQYF. The CDR3 region has the DNA TGTGCCAGCAGTCTTACAGGGGGCCCTCCCTACGAGCAGTACTTC. The chain carries TRBV27 and TRBJ2-7; 9 positions match TRBD1. The CDR3 has 15 amino acids. CDR1 and CDR2 (germline): MNHEY, SMNVEV (reference sequence). V shed 5 bases and J 2 bases; nucleotides not matched to a gene: 7.

The chain is built from TRBV7-9 and TRBJ2-1; 8 nucleotides align to TRBD1. Unmatched junction bases numbered 6, after V lost 5 bases and J lost 9 bases. Germline V gene data show CDR1 as SEHNR and CDR2 as FQNEAQ (reference sequence). The CDR3 extends over 13 amino acids. CDR3 bases: TGTGCCAGCAGCCCACAGGGGGGCGGTGAGCAGTTCTTC. It yields the protein CASSPQGGGEQFF. Complete variable domain (other parts from reference TRBV7-9 and TRBJ2-1): DTGVSQNPRHKITKRGQNVTFRCDPISEHNRLYWYRQTLGQGPEFLTYFQNEAQLEKSRLLSDRFSAERPKGSFSTLEIQRTEQGDSAMYLCASSPQGGGEQFFGPGTRLTVL.

This clone has just one count. The gene calls are TRBV29-1 and TRBJ1-1; D perhaps matches TRBD1 (5 bases). Trimming left V 6 bases short and J 1 base short, with 9 bases between. CDR1 SQVTM and CDR2 ANQGSEA come from the germline V gene. The CDR3 extends over 12 amino acids. The DNA of the CDR3 is TGCAGCGTCTCCACAGGGAACACTGAAGCTTTCTTT. Translation: CSVSTGNTEAFF.

The V gene is TRBV9, the J gene TRBJ2-5; maybe TRBD1 (5 bases). Germline assignment: CDR1 SGDLS and CDR2 YYNGEE. The CDR3 consists of 15 residues. Trimming pared 0 bases from V and 4 bases from J, leaving 13 bases between. CDR3: CASSVAPQGRETQYF. In DNA, the CDR3 is TGTGCCAGCAGCGTAGCTCCCCAGGGCCGAGAGACCCAGTACTTC.

This clone was seen only a few times. The chain carries TRBV7-2 and TRBJ2-7, with 8 nucleotides matching TRBD1. The length of the CDR3 is 14 residues. From germline, CDR1 is SGHTA and CDR2 FQGNSA. The ends lost 5 bases at V and 0 bases at J; junction bases unmatched: 3. The CDR3 DNA follows: TGTGCCAGCAGCCCGGACAGGGCCTCCTACGAGCAGTACTTC. Amino acid sequence: CASSPDRASYEQYF.

The chain couples TRBV30 to TRBJ1-6; 10 bases are shared with TRBD1. The trim removed 4 bases at V and 4 bases at J, leaving 4 bases unmatched. The CDR3 length is 15 residues. Germline V gives CDR1 GTSNPN, CDR2 SVGIG (reference sequence). The CDR3 DNA follows: TGTGCCTGGATCACGGACAGGGGGTATAATTCACCCCTCCACTTT. Translating it yields CAWITDRGYNSPLHF.

CDR3 nucleotide sequence: TGTGCCAGCAGCTTAGGGGCGAACACTGAAGCTTTCTTT. This encodes CASSLGANTEAFF. V and J are TRBV7-8 and TRBJ1-1; no clear D gene. The CDR3 totals 13 residues. CDR1 SGHVS and CDR2 FQNEAQ come from the germline V gene. Between the trimmed V and J ends, which lost 1 base and 1 base, there was a span of 4 bases.